This TCR beta chain stems from a study of blood T cell repertoires in COVID-19. This clone was counted a few times. V lost 6 bases, J lost 3 bases, and 11 bases lay in between. CDR3 length equals 13 residues. CDR1 and CDR2 (germline): SNHLY, FYNNEI. Study processing details: Amplified reference gene primers provided the basis for estimating nucleated cell counts. Generated by immunoSEQ multiplex PCR, the TCRdb table keeps only in-frame clones and is missing some. V and J calls and clone size are given by that table; D and trimming were obtained from the DNA. The sample contains 310,000 or so clones, approximately 84% of which appear only once.

The source of this sequence is a young woman who had recovered from COVID-19. Material for sequencing was peripheral blood. The chain links TRBV2 to TRBJ1-1, with D uncertain. The CDR3, as DNA: TGTGCCAGCAGCGGGATGCTTGACACTGAAGCTTTCTTT. It specifies CASSGMLDTEAFF.